This TCR beta chain appears in the sequencing data of a study of OX40 agonist ivuxolimab in advanced cancers. Looking at the study overall: Ivuxolimab, which patients received intravenously every 2 weeks, was dosed at 0.01 to 10 mg/kg. Eligibility admitted prior anti-PD-1, anti-PD-L1 or anti-CTLA-4 therapy; roughly 40% had some. Study-wide results and caveats: On average, CD8+ T cells showed a greater number of expanded clones than CD4+.

A word on this clone: Its antigen remains unidentified.

The CDR3 is 12 residues long. Germline-derived CDR1 and CDR2 are MNHEY and SVGAGI. Trimming cost V 2 bases and J 3 bases, with 5 bases left between them. Repertoires were generated with immunoSEQ multiplex PCR, while TCRdb's copy carries only in-frame clones and drops some. This sample has roughly 71,000 clones, with 88% found just once. This material consisted of CD4+ or CD8+ T cells sorted from blood, taken in a trial of the OX40 agonist ivuxolimab. The chain joins TRBV6-5 to TRBJ2-7; no definite D call. This clonotype was sampled from an adult with an advanced solid tumor such as melanoma, head and neck, liver or kidney cancer. CDR3 sequence (DNA): TGTGCCAGCAGTTACGCCGACTACGAGCAGTACTTC. Its translation: CASSYADYEQYF.